These T cell receptor beta chains were read from a single sample in a study of cytomegalovirus exposure and HLA in healthy donors. Sequenced by immunoSEQ multiplex PCR; TCRdb stores in-frame clones only, minus some. The table has about 130,000 clones, over 70% seen once. The sequenced sample consisted of PBMCs. The receptors shown here come from a woman in her forties in good health and CMV-seronegative. CDR3s include the opening cysteine and the closing phenylalanine or tryptophan. A D gene is named only where the DNA matches it firmly. A row's size may be missing; if present it is once, few, many or a size class.

j_call | v_call | d_call | clone_size | cdr3_aa | cdr3_nt
TRBJ2-5 | TRBV11-2 | TRBD2 | NA | CASSTREGEGETQYF | TGTGCCAGCAGCACCCGGGAGGGGGAGGGAGAGACCCAGTACTTC
TRBJ1-2 | TRBV9 | NA | NA | CASSVEENYGHTF | TGTGCCAGCAGCGTAGAAGAAAACTATGGCCACACCTTC
TRBJ2-6 | TRBV9 | TRBD2 | once | CASSVGTSGGYSGANVLTF | TGTGCCAGCAGCGTAGGGACTAGCGGGGGGTACTCTGGGGCCAACGTCCTGACTTTC
TRBJ2-7 | TRBV28 | TRBD1 | NA | CASSPGDSETYEQYF | TGTGCCAGCAGCCCTGGGGACAGCGAGACCTACGAGCAGTACTTC
TRBJ2-3 | TRBV6-1 | NA | NA | CASLEELDTQYF | TGTGCCAGTCTTGAGGAATTGGATACGCAGTATTTT
TRBJ2-1 | TRBV19 | NA | NA | CASKLDRSSYNEQFF | TGTGCCAGTAAACTAGACAGGAGCTCCTACAATGAGCAGTTCTTC
TRBJ2-1 | TRBV9 | NA | once | CASSQGVSSGQFF | TGTGCCAGCAGCCAGGGCGTTAGCTCGGGGCAGTTCTTC
TRBJ1-5 | TRBV10-3 | NA | NA | CAISESGTGQQPQHF | TGTGCCATCAGTGAGTCCGGAACAGGGCAGCAGCCCCAGCATTTT
TRBJ2-2 | TRBV19 | NA | NA | CATRGGKRTGELFF | TGTGCCACCCGGGGCGGGAAGCGCACCGGGGAGCTGTTTTTT
TRBJ2-1 | TRBV14 | NA | few | CASSQGFGRGMWNEQFF | TGTGCCAGCAGCCAAGGGTTTGGCAGGGGAATGTGGAATGAGCAGTTCTTC
TRBJ1-2 | TRBV27 | NA | NA | CASSFAGSNYGYTF | TGTGCCAGCAGTTTTGCGGGGAGTAACTATGGCTACACCTTC
TRBJ2-7 | TRBV6-5 | TRBD1 | NA | CASRPGQGSYEQYF | TGTGCCAGCAGGCCGGGACAGGGCTCCTACGAGCAGTACTTC
TRBJ2-3 | TRBV5-1 | NA | few | CASSLNTDTQYF | TGCGCCAGCAGCCTAAACACAGATACGCAGTATTTT
TRBJ2-7 | TRBV4-1 | TRBD2 | NA | CASSLSWGSGGRSYEQYF | TGCGCCAGCAGCCTCTCGTGGGGTAGCGGGGGGAGATCCTACGAGCAGTACTTC
TRBJ1-1 | TRBV4-1 | TRBD1 | NA | CASSQSLLISGTAFEAFF | TGCGCCAGCAGCCAAAGCCTATTAATTTCCGGGACAGCCTTTGAAGCTTTCTTT
TRBJ1-4 | TRBV7-9 | NA | NA | CASSLGAIANEKLFF | TGTGCCAGCAGCTTAGGAGCCATAGCTAATGAAAAACTGTTTTTT
TRBJ2-7 | TRBV27 | TRBD1 | NA | CASRLGGPLYEQYF | TGTGCCAGCAGATTAGGGGGCCCGCTCTACGAGCAGTACTTC
TRBJ1-2 | TRBV11-2 | NA | NA | CASSPVGRDGYTF | TGTGCCAGCAGCCCTGTAGGCAGGGATGGCTACACCTTC
TRBJ2-1 | TRBV19 | TRBD2 | once | CASSPGTSGSNEQFF | TGTGCCAGTAGCCCCGGGACTAGCGGGAGTAATGAGCAGTTCTTC
TRBJ2-5 | TRBV5-1 | NA | NA | CASSLDSGPQETQYF | TGCGCCAGCAGCTTGGATAGTGGGCCTCAAGAGACCCAGTACTTC
TRBJ2-3 | TRBV5-1 | TRBD1 | NA | CASSHGTGTDTQYF | TGCGCCAGCAGCCACGGGACAGGCACAGATACGCAGTATTTT
TRBJ2-3 | TRBV28 | NA | few | CASSSSPSGHSDTQYF | NA
TRBJ2-6 | TRBV10-1 | TRBD2 | NA | CASEWPSGTRSGANVLTF | TGCGCCAGCGAGTGGCCTAGCGGGACCCGCTCTGGGGCCAACGTCCTGACTTTC
TRBJ1-2 | TRBV6-6 | TRBD1 | NA | CASSLTAGGGLDGYTF | TGTGCCAGCAGCCTGACCGCAGGGGGCGGTTTGGATGGCTACACCTTC
TRBJ2-1 | TRBV12-2 | NA | few | CARVGVGGTIYNEQFF | TGTGCAAGGGTCGGGGTAGGGGGAACGATCTACAATGAGCAGTTCTTC
TRBJ2-7 | TRBV27 | NA | few | CASTARGGRGEQYF | TGTGCCAGCACCGCCCGCGGAGGCAGGGGCGAGCAGTACTTC
TRBJ1-1 | TRBV7-9 | NA | once | CASSFGENTEAFF | TGTGCCAGCAGCTTCGGGGAGAACACTGAAGCTTTCTTT
TRBJ1-5 | TRBV27 | TRBD1 | once | CASRLGQGYNQPQHF | TGTGCCAGCAGGCTGGGACAGGGCTACAATCAGCCCCAGCATTTT
TRBJ2-3 | TRBV6-5 | TRBD2 | once | CASSYSRGGDTDTQYF | TGTGCCAGCAGTTACTCTCGGGGGGGGGACACAGATACGCAGTATTTT
TRBJ1-6 | TRBV28 | TRBD1 | NA | CASSRQGLHF | TGTGCCAGCAGCCGACAGGGACTCCACTTT
TRBJ1-4 | TRBV6-6 | TRBD1 | few | CASSYSQGALKLFF | TGTGCCAGCAGTTATTCACAGGGGGCGTTGAAACTGTTTTTT
TRBJ2-3 | TRBV5-1 | NA | NA | CASRIVTGTPDTQYF | TGCGCCAGCAGAATAGTAACAGGGACCCCAGATACGCAGTATTTT
TRBJ2-3 | TRBV5-1 | TRBD2 | NA | CASSLQTSGADTQYF | TGCGCCAGCAGCTTACAGACTAGCGGGGCAGATACGCAGTATTTT
TRBJ2-7 | TRBV25-1 | NA | NA | CASSRGSYEQYF | TGTGCCAGCAGCCGGGGCTCCTACGAGCAGTACTTC
TRBJ2-6 | TRBV6-5 | NA | few | CASSPQRSGANVLTF | TGTGCCAGCAGCCCACAGCGGTCTGGGGCCAACGTCCTGACTTTC
TRBJ2-1 | TRBV13 | NA | NA | CASSLTASQFF | TGTGCCAGCAGCCTGACGGCTAGCCAGTTCTTC
TRBJ2-2 | TRBV4-1 | TRBD2 | NA | CASSQDLSGGPNTGELFF | TGCGCCAGCAGCCAAGATCTCAGCGGGGGCCCAAACACCGGGGAGCTGTTTTTT
TRBJ1-1 | TRBV6-5 | TRBD1 | NA | CASRAPTGPSTEAFF | TGTGCCAGCAGAGCCCCGACAGGGCCGTCGACTGAAGCTTTCTTT
TRBJ2-5 | TRBV10-1 | TRBD2 | NA | CASSDLKRGGLKETQYF | TGCGCCAGCAGTGATCTAAAGCGGGGGGGCCTGAAAGAGACCCAGTACTTC
TRBJ2-7 | TRBV27 | NA | NA | CASRAGPDYEQYF | TGTGCCAGCAGGGCGGGCCCAGACTACGAGCAGTACTTC
TRBJ1-2 | TRBV5-3 | NA | NA | CARSLTDITNYGYTF | TGTGCCAGAAGCCTAACAGACATTACTAACTATGGCTACACCTTC
TRBJ1-2 | TRBV19 | TRBD1 | NA | CASLKGTGLVYGYTF | TGTGCCAGTTTAAAGGGGACAGGGCTAGTCTACGGCTACACCTTC
TRBJ1-3 | TRBV7-9 | NA | NA | CASGHRADSGNTIYF | TGTGCCAGCGGCCACAGGGCTGACTCTGGAAACACCATATATTTT
TRBJ2-1 | TRBV7-2 | NA | NA | CASSAQGNPEEQFF | TGTGCCAGCAGCGCACAGGGAAACCCCGAGGAGCAGTTCTTC
TRBJ2-1 | TRBV28 | NA | few | CASSFLGGYNEQFF | TGTGCCAGCAGTTTTTTGGGAGGCTACAATGAGCAGTTCTTC
TRBJ1-2 | TRBV10-3 | TRBD1 | NA | CAIGQGGVGYTF | TGTGCCATTGGACAGGGTGGCGTTGGCTACACCTTC
TRBJ2-2 | TRBV27 | NA | NA | CASSLELGKGTGELFF | TGTGCCAGCAGTTTAGAGCTAGGGAAGGGGACCGGGGAGCTGTTTTTT
TRBJ1-2 | TRBV6-6 | NA | NA | CASRDGQGRNYGYTF | TGTGCCAGCAGGGACGGCCAGGGCCGAAACTATGGCTACACCTTC
TRBJ1-5 | TRBV7-2 | NA | NA | CASSSWTVGVYQPQHF | TGTGCCAGCAGCTCGTGGACAGTTGGAGTCTATCAGCCCCAGCATTTT
TRBJ2-7 | TRBV6-1 | TRBD2 | NA | CASSEVAGVEQYF | TGTGCCAGCAGTGAAGTAGCGGGAGTCGAGCAGTACTTC
TRBJ1-6 | TRBV30 | TRBD1 | NA | CAWRPGQGNNSPLHF | TGTGCCTGGAGACCGGGACAGGGGAATAATTCACCCCTCCACTTT
TRBJ2-2 | TRBV5-4 | NA | NA | CASSSDPRHAGSTGELFF | TGTGCCAGCAGCTCGGATCCGCGGCACGCGGGAAGCACCGGGGAGCTGTTTTTT
TRBJ1-1 | TRBV5-1 | TRBD1 | few | CASSSGQGNPEAFF | TGCGCCAGCAGCTCGGGACAGGGAAATCCTGAAGCTTTCTTT
TRBJ2-2 | TRBV5-6 | TRBD1 | NA | CASSLGGTGGSGELFF | TGTGCCAGCAGCTTGGGCGGGACAGGGGGGTCCGGGGAGCTGTTTTTT